This entry lists 8 T cell receptor beta chains sequenced from one sample in a study of neurological immune-mediated disorders. One entry per CDR3 protein, called by TCRdb with MiXCR from the 5' RACE reads. Seen here are about 92,000 distinct CDR3 sequences, around 3.5% observed once, and the top ten hold 2.5% to 3%. Sequencing was carried out using PBMCs. All receptors come from a woman in her forties or fifties with multiple sclerosis.

This clonotype has ten or more counts. This sequence joins TRBV12-3 or TRBV12-4 and TRBJ2-3, with 7 bases that match TRBD2. This CDR3 is built from 13 residues. V lost 10 bases, J lost 1 base, and 5 bases stayed unmatched. The chain's CDR3 is CATWGGGTDTQYF. CDR3 DNA sequence: TGTGCCACCTGGGGGGGGGGCACAGATACGCAGTATTTT.

This clonotype came up many times. The chain combines TRBV10-3 with TRBJ1-4, with 7 bases matching TRBD1. The CDR3 has 15 amino acids. The germline V gene encodes CDR1 ENHRY and CDR2 SYGVKD. The trim removed 6 bases at V and 7 bases at J, leaving 11 bases unmatched. The CDR3 DNA reads as TGTGCCATCAGCCAGGGAGGGGGCGTCAGTGAAAAACTGTTTTTT. Translation gives CAISQGGGVSEKLFF.

The sample holds many counts of this clonotype. The chain joins TRBV5-1 to TRBJ2-5, with D perhaps TRBD1 (5 bases). V was pared by 1 base and J by 2 bases, with 9 bases between. Germline values: CDR1 SGHRS, CDR2 YFSETQ. CDR3 length equals 14 residues. This CDR3 is CASSLFSGQETQYF. CDR3 sequence (DNA): TGCGCCAGCAGCTTGTTTTCAGGGCAAGAGACCCAGTACTTC. The whole variable domain, filled in from reference TRBV5-1 and TRBJ2-5, reads KAGVTQTPRYLIKTRGQQVTLSCSPISGHRSVSWYQQTPGQGLQFLFEYFSETQRNKGNFPGRFSGRQFSNSRSEMNVSTLELGDSALYLCASSLFSGQETQYFGPGTRLLVL.

The sample holds many counts of this clonotype. The V call is TRBV5-1, the J call TRBJ2-7; D perhaps matches TRBD1 (5 bases). This CDR3 has 13 amino acids. The ends were cut back, 4 bases at V and 0 bases at J, with 8 bases in the middle. CDR1 and CDR2 (germline): SGHRS, YFSETQ. In DNA form, the CDR3 reads TGCGCCAGCAGCCGGACAAACTCCTACGAGCAGTACTTC. It translates to CASSRTNSYEQYF.

This clonotype was recorded at least ten times. The rearrangement joins TRBV14 to TRBJ2-6, with unresolved D. V lost 0 bases and J 0 bases, leaving 6 bases between the germline ends. There are 16 residues in the CDR3. Germline V gene lookup returns CDR1 SGHDN and CDR2 FVKESK. CDR3 residues: CASSQDKISGANVLTF. For the CDR3, the DNA is TGTGCCAGCAGCCAAGACAAAATCTCTGGGGCCAACGTCCTGACTTTC.

As for this clonotype: A read error may be the cause here, since a much bigger clone is one base away. CDR3 nucleotides: TGCAGCGTTGGGGCGTCGGTTGGGAATGGCTGCACCTTC. It codes for CSVGASVGNGCTF. The V call is TRBV29-1, the J call TRBJ1-2; D gene uncertain. CDR1 SQVTM and CDR2 ANQGSEA come from the germline V gene. The CDR3 sequence is 13 residues long.

This clonotype has ten or more counts. The chain recombines TRBV5-1 with TRBJ2-7, with D uncertain. V lost 4 bases to trimming and J lost 0 bases, with 14 bases between them. The CDR3 covers 15 residues. CDR1 and CDR2 from the germline V gene are SGHRS and YFSETQ. The CDR3 region has the DNA TGCGCCAGCAGCCCCGAGCTCGCTTTCTCCTACGAGCAGTACTTC. Protein product: CASSPELAFSYEQYF.

This clonotype was seen repeatedly, ten times or more. V is TRBV10-3 and J is TRBJ1-6, with D unresolved. The V end was cut by 4 bases, the J end by 6 bases, with 10 bases between. The CDR3 is 14 amino acids. In germline, CDR1 is ENHRY, CDR2 SYGVKD. This chain's CDR3 is CAISVGRPNSPLHF. The CDR3, as DNA: TGTGCCATCAGTGTCGGTCGGCCTAATTCACCCCTCCACTTT.